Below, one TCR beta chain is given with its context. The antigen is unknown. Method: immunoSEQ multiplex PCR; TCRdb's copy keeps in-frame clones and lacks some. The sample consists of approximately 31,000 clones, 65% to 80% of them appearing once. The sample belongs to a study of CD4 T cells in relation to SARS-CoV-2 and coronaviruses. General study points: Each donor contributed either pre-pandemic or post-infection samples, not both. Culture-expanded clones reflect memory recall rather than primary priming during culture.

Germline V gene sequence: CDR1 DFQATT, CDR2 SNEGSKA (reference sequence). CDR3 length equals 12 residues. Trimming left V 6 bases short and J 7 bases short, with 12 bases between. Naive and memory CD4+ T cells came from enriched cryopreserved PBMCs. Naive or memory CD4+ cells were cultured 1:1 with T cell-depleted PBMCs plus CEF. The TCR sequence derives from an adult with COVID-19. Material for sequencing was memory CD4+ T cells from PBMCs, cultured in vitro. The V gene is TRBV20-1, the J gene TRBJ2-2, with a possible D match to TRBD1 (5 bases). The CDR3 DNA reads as TGCAGTGCGAGTGCGGACATCGGGGAGCTGTTTTTT. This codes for CSASADIGELFF.